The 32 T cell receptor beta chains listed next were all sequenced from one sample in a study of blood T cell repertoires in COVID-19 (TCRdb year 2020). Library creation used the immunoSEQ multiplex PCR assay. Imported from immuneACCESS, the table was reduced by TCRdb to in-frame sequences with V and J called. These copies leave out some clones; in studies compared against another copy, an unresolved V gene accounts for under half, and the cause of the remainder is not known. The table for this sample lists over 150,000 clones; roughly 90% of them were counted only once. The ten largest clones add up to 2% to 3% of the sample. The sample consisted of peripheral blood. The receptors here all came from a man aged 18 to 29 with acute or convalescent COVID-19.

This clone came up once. The CDR3 coding sequence is TGTGCCATCAGTCCGGACATGATATATGGCTACACCTTC. It codes for CAISPDMIYGYTF. The rearrangement links TRBV10-3 to TRBJ1-2; possibly TRBD1 for D (5 bases). Germline CDR1 is ENHRY and CDR2 is SYGVKD. V lost 5 bases and J 5 bases, leaving 12 bases between the germline ends. The CDR3 totals 13 residues.

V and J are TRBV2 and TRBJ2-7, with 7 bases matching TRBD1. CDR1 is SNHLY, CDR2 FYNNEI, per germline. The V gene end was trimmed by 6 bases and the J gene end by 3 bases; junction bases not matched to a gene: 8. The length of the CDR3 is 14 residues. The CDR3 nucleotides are TGTGCCAGCAGCGGGGACAGAGTGGGCTACGAGCAGTACTTC. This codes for CASSGDRVGYEQYF.

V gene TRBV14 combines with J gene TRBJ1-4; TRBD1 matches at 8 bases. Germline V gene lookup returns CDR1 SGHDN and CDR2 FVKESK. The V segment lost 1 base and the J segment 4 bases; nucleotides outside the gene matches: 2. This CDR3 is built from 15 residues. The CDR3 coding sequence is TGTGCCAGCAGCCAAGGGACAGGGCGTAATGAAAAACTGTTTTTT. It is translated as CASSQGTGRNEKLFF.

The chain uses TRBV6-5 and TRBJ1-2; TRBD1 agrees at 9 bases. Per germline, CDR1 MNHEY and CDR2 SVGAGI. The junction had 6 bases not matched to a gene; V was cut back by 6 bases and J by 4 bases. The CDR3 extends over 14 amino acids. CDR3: CASSYTGGGYGYTF. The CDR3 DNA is TGTGCCAGCAGCTACACAGGGGGCGGCTATGGCTACACCTTC.

CDR3 DNA: TGTGCCTGGAGTGTGAGTAGGACAGGGGGTTCGGGGACTGAAGCTTTCTTT. This gives the protein CAWSVSRTGGSGTEAFF. This chain connects TRBV30 to TRBJ1-1, with 10 nucleotides matching TRBD1. Germline V gene data show CDR1 as GTSNPN and CDR2 as SVGIG (reference sequence). The CDR3 consists of 17 residues. Trimming at V came to 0 bases and at J to 5 bases, leaving 12 bases not matched to a gene.

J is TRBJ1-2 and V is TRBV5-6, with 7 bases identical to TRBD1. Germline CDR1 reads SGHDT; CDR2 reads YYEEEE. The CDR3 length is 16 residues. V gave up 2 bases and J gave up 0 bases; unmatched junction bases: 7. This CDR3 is CASSLLRQGANYGYTF. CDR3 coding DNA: TGTGCCAGCAGCTTATTAAGACAGGGAGCTAACTATGGCTACACCTTC.

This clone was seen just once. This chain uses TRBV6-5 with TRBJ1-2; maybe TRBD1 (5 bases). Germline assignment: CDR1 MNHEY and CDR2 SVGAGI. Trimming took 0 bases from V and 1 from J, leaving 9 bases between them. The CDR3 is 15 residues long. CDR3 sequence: CASSYSPTVNYGYTF. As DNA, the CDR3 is TGTGCCAGCAGTTACTCCCCGACAGTTAACTATGGCTACACCTTC.

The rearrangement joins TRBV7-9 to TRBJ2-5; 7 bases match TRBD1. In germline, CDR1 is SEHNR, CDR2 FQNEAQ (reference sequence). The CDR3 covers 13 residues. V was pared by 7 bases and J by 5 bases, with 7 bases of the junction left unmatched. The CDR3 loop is CASNQGDRETQYF. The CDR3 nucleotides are TGTGCCAGCAACCAGGGGGATCGGGAGACCCAGTACTTC.

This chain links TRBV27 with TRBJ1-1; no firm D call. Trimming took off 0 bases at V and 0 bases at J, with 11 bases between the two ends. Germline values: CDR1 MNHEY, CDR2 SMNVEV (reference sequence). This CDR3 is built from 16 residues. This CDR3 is CASSLSIPVVNTEAFF. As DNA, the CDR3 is TGTGCCAGCAGTTTATCGATTCCGGTCGTGAACACTGAAGCTTTCTTT.

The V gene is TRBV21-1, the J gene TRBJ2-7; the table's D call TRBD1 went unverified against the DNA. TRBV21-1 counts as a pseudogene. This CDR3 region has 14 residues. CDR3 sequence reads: CASSKGQGPYEQYF. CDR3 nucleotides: TGTGCCAGCAGCAAAGGACAGGGTCCCTACGAGCAGTACTTC.

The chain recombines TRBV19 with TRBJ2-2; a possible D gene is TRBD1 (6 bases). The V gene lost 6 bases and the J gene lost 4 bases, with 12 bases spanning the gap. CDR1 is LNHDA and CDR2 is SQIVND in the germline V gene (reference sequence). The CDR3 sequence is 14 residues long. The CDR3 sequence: CASSLGHFTGELFF. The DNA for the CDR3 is TGTGCCAGTAGCCTGGGACACTTCACCGGGGAGCTGTTTTTT.

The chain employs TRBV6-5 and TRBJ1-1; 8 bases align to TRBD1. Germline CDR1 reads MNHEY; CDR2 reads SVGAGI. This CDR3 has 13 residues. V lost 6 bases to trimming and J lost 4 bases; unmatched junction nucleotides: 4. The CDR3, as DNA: TGTGCCAGCAGGGGGACAGGACGCACTGAAGCTTTCTTT. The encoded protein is CASRGTGRTEAFF.

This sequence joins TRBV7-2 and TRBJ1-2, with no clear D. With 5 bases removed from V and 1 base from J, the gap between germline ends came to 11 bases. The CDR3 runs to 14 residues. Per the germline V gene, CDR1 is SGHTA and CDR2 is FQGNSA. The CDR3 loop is CASSPRAVNYGYTF. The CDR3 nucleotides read TGTGCCAGCAGCCCTCGAGCCGTTAACTATGGCTACACCTTC.

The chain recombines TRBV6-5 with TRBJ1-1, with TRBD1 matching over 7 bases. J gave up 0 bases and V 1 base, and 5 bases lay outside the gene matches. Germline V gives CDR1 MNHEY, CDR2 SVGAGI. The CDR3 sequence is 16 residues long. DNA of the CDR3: TGTGCCAGCAGTTACTATACAGGGGCAGTGAACACTGAAGCTTTCTTT. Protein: CASSYYTGAVNTEAFF.

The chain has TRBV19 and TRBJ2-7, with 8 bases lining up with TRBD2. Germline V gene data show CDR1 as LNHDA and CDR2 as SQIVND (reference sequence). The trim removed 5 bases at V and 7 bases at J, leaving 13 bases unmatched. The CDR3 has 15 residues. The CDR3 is CASSPAGGTLGEQYF. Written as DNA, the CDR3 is TGTGCCAGTAGTCCTGCGGGGGGAACCCTTGGAGAGCAGTACTTC.

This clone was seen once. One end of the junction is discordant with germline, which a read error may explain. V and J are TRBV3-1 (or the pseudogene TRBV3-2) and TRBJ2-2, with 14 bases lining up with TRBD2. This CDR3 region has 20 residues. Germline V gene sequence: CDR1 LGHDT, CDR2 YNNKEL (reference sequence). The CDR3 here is CASSRGTSGRRGGNAGELFF. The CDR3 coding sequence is TGTGCCAGCAGCCGAGGGACTAGCGGGAGACGAGGAGGGAACGCCGGGGAGCTGTTTTTT.

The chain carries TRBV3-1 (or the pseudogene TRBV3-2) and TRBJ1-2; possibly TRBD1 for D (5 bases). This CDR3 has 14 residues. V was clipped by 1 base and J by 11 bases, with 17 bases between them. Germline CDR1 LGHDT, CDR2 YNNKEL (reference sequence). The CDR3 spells CASSQVSQGTAYTF. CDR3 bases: TGTGCCAGCAGCCAAGTGAGTCAGGGAACGGCGTACACCTTC.

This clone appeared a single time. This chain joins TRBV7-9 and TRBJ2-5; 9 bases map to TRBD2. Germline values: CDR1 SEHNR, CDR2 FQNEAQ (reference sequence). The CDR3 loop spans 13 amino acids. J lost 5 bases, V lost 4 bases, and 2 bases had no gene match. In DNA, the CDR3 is TGTGCCAGCAGCTCGGGACTAGCTGAGACCCAGTACTTC. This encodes CASSSGLAETQYF.

The CDR3 bases are TGTGCCAGCAGTTTGGGGGGACGAGGCGACGAGCAGTACTTC. Translated: CASSLGGRGDEQYF. The rearrangement links TRBV27 to TRBJ2-7, with a weak D call TRBD2 (6 bases). V was cut by 3 bases and J by 5 bases, with 14 bases left in between. This CDR3 is 14 amino acids long. Germline CDR1 is MNHEY and CDR2 is SMNVEV (reference sequence).

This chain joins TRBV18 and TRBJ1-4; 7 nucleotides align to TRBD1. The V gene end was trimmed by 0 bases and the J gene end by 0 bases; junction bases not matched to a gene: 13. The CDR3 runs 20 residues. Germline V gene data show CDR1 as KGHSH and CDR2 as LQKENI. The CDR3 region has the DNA TGTGCCAGCTCACCACCCAGTCTTGACAGGGATTTTGCAACTAATGAAAAACTGTTTTTT. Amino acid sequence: CASSPPSLDRDFATNEKLFF.

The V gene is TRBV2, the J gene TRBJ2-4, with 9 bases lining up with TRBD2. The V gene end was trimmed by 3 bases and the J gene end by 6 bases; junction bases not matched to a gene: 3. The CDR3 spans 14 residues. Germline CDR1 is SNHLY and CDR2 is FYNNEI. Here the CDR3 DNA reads TGTGCCAGCAGTGACAGGACTAGCGTAAACATTCAGTACTTC. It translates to CASSDRTSVNIQYF.

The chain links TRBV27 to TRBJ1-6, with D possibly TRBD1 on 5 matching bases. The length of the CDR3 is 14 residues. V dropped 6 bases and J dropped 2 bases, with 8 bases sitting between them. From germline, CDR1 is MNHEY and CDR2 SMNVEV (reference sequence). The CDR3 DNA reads TGTGCCAGCAGACCAGGGACCTATAATTCACCCCTCCACTTT. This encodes CASRPGTYNSPLHF.

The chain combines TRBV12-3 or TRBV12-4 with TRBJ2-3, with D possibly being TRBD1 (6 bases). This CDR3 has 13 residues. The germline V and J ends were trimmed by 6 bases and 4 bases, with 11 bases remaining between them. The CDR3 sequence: CASRIQGADTQYF. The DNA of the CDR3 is TGTGCCAGCAGGATACAGGGAGCAGATACGCAGTATTTT.

In nucleotides, the CDR3 is TGTGCCAGCAGCCAAGATAGAGATCAGCCCCAGCATTTT. Residues: CASSQDRDQPQHF. The chain carries TRBV3-1 (or the pseudogene TRBV3-2) and TRBJ1-5; the D is unclear. CDR1 is LGHDT and CDR2 is YNNKEL in the germline V gene (reference sequence). The V end was cut by 0 bases, the J end by 5 bases, with 5 bases between. CDR3 size: 13 residues.

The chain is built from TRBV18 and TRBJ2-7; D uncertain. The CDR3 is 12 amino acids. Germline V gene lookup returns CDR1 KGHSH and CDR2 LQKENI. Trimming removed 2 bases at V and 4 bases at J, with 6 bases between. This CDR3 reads CASSPGQYEQYF. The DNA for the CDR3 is TGTGCCAGCTCACCAGGGCAATACGAGCAGTACTTC.

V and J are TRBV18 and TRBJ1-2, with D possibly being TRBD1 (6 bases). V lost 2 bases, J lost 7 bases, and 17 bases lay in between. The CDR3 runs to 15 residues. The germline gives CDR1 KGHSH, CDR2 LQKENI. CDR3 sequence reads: CASSPDRFSSFGYTF. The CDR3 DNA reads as TGTGCCAGCTCACCAGACAGGTTTTCATCCTTTGGCTACACCTTC.

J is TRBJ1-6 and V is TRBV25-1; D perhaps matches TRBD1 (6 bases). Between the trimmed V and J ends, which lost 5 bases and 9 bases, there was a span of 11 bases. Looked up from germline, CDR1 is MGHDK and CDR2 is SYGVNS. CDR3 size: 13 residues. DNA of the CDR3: TGTGCCAGCAGTCAGGGGCTGGGTTCACCCCTCCACTTT. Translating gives CASSQGLGSPLHF. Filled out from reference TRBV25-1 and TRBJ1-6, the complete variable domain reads EADIYQTPRYLVIGTGKKITLECSQTMGHDKMYWYQQDPGMELHLIHYSYGVNSTEKGDLSSESTVSRIRTEHFPLTLESARPSHTSQYLCASSQGLGSPLHFGNGTRLTVT.

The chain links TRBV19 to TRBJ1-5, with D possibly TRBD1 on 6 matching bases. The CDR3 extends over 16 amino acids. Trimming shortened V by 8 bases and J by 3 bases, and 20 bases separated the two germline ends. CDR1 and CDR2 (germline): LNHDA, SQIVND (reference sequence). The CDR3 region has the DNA TGTGCCAGTGGAACGCGGGCAGGGGCAATCAATCAGCCCCAGCATTTT. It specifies CASGTRAGAINQPQHF.

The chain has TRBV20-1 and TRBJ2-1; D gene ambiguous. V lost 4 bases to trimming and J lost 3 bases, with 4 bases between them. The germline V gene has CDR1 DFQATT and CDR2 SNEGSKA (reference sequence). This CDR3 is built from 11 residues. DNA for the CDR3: TGCAGTGCTATCCACTACAATGAGCAGTTCTTC. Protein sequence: CSAIHYNEQFF.

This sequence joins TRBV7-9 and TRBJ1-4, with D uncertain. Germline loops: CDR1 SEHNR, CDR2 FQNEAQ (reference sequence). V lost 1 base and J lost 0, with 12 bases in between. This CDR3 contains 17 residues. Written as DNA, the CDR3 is TGTGCCAGCAGCTTAGTTTGGCACCCTGCAACTAATGAAAAACTGTTTTTT. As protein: CASSLVWHPATNEKLFF. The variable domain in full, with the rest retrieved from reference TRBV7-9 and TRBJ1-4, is DTGVSQNPRHKITKRGQNVTFRCDPISEHNRLYWYRQTLGQGPEFLTYFQNEAQLEKSRLLSDRFSAERPKGSFSTLEIQRTEQGDSAMYLCASSLVWHPATNEKLFFGSGTQLSVL.

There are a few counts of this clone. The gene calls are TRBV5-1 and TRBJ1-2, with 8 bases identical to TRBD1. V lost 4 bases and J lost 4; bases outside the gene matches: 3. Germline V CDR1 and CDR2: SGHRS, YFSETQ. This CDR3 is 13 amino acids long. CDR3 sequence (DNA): TGCGCCAGCAGCCCGGACAGGGCCTATGGCTACACCTTC. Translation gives CASSPDRAYGYTF. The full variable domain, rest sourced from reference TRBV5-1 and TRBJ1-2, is KAGVTQTPRYLIKTRGQQVTLSCSPISGHRSVSWYQQTPGQGLQFLFEYFSETQRNKGNFPGRFSGRQFSNSRSEMNVSTLELGDSALYLCASSPDRAYGYTFGSGTRLTVV.

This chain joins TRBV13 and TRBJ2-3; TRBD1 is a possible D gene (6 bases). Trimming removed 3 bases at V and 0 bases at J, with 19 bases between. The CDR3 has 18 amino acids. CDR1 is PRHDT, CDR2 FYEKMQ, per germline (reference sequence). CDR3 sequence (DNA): TGTGCCAGCAGCTTTAGCCGGATCCGACAGGAGAGCACAGATACGCAGTATTTT. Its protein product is CASSFSRIRQESTDTQYF.